Listed here are 31 T cell receptor beta chains from one sample, sequenced in a study of T cell repertoires in cytomegalovirus infection. TCRdb fed the reads into MiXCR, producing one record per CDR3 protein. The sample holds fewer than 1,000,000 distinct CDR3 sequences, approximately 31% seen once. The antigens of these receptors remain unknown. Sequencing used cultured CD8+ T cells from PBMCs, obtained from culture after CMV antigen stimulation. The source of these receptors is a human donor in good health (CMV status not recorded). Some clones in this sample may be carry-over from other donors' samples.

This rearrangement joins TRBV15 to TRBJ1-5, with TRBD1 matching 8 bases. In germline, CDR1 is LNHNV, CDR2 YYDKDF (reference sequence). The CDR3 spans 15 residues. V was clipped by 4 bases and J by 4 bases; unmatched bases: 6. CDR3 coding DNA: TGTGCCACCAGCACCCAGGGGGCTGGGAATCAGCCCCAGCATTTT. The encoded protein is CATSTQGAGNQPQHF.

The chain carries TRBV2 and TRBJ2-3; D is possibly TRBD1 (8 bases). With 4 bases removed from V and 0 bases from J, the gap between germline ends came to 17 bases. The CDR3 has 17 residues. In germline, CDR1 is SNHLY, CDR2 FYNNEI. The CDR3 spells CASSGGGQAFSTDTQYF. DNA for the CDR3: TGTGCCAGCAGTGGGGGGGGACAGGCTTTTAGCACAGATACGCAGTATTTT.

The rearrangement joins TRBV10-3 to TRBJ2-1; 8 nucleotides match TRBD1. Germline assignment: CDR1 ENHRY and CDR2 SYGVKD. V trimming: 6 bases; J trimming: 9 bases; junction bases outside the gene matches: 13. The CDR3 loop spans 15 amino acids. In nucleotides, the CDR3 is TGTGCCATCAGGACAGGGGCCCCCACTACAATTGAGCAGTTCTTC. It encodes CAIRTGAPTTIEQFF.

The V call is TRBV25-1, the J call TRBJ1-1; the D gene is possibly TRBD1 (6 bases). The germline V and J ends were trimmed by 1 base and 3 bases, with 12 bases remaining between them. Germline values: CDR1 MGHDK, CDR2 SYGVNS. CDR3 size: 15 residues. The CDR3 DNA reads TGTGCCAGCAGTGAATTACAGGGTTTGGACACTGAAGCTTTCTTT. This encodes CASSELQGLDTEAFF.

The chain uses TRBV14 and TRBJ2-2, with a tentative D call TRBD1 (5 bases). The CDR3 extends over 19 amino acids. With 1 base removed from V and 2 bases from J, the gap between germline ends came to 20 bases. The germline CDR1 and CDR2 sequences are SGHDN and FVKESK. The CDR3 spells CASSQVPGTRQSNTGELFF. In nucleotides, the CDR3 is TGTGCCAGCAGCCAAGTACCGGGTACCAGACAGTCTAACACCGGGGAGCTGTTTTTT.

V usage is TRBV29-1 and J usage is TRBJ2-6; D not certain. The length of the CDR3 is 16 residues. The germline V gene encodes CDR1 SQVTM and CDR2 ANQGSEA. V was pared by 1 base and J by 0 bases, with 10 bases between. CDR3 bases: TGCAGCGTTGAAGGCCCACAGACCTCTGGGGCCAACGTCCTGACTTTC. This sequence encodes CSVEGPQTSGANVLTF.

This clonotype was counted only a few times. The rearrangement links TRBV10-3 to TRBJ2-1; 12 bases are shared with TRBD2. Germline lookup yields CDR1 ENHRY and CDR2 SYGVKD. The CDR3 consists of 17 residues. Trimming cost V 2 bases and J 13 bases; bases outside gene matches: 15. For the CDR3, the DNA is TGTGCCATCAGTGAGGTGCTAGCGGGGGGGTCAACTACGAACCAGTTCTTC. Protein: CAISEVLAGGSTTNQFF.

This clonotype was picked up a small number of times. This chain links TRBV7-2 with TRBJ2-1; tentative D call: TRBD1 (5 bases). Germline assignment: CDR1 SGHTA and CDR2 FQGNSA. The V end lost 8 bases, the J end lost 4 bases, and 18 bases lay between the germline ends. This CDR3 comprises 15 residues. The chain's CDR3 is CASRGMDTRYNEQFF. The CDR3 bases are TGTGCCAGCCGAGGTATGGACACCCGATACAATGAGCAGTTCTTC.

This clonotype showed up just a few times. The chain carries TRBV20-1 and TRBJ2-7, with unresolved D. Between the trimmed V and J ends, which lost 0 bases and 3 bases, there was a span of 3 bases. The CDR3 has 11 residues. CDR1 is DFQATT, CDR2 SNEGSKA, per germline (reference sequence). The CDR3 loop reads CSARENYEQYF. The CDR3 nucleotides read TGCAGTGCTAGAGAGAACTACGAGCAGTACTTC.

This sequence joins TRBV7-6 and TRBJ1-2, with D hard to call. V was pared by 2 bases and J by 6 bases, with 13 bases between. Germline-derived CDR1 and CDR2 are SGHVS and FNYEAQ. This CDR3 region has 14 residues. The DNA for the CDR3 is TGTGCCAGCAGCTTACGAGTCCAAACGGATGGCTACACCTTC. The encoded protein is CASSLRVQTDGYTF.

The V gene is TRBV4-1, the J gene TRBJ2-3; 8 bases line up with TRBD2. Germline CDR1 is MGHRA and CDR2 is YSYEKL. CDR3 length: 16 residues. Trimming took 4 bases from V and 4 from J; bases not matched to a gene: 10. The CDR3 protein is CASSPGGAMSADTQYF. The DNA for the CDR3 is TGCGCCAGCAGCCCCGGGGGGGCTATGTCGGCAGATACGCAGTATTTT.

This clonotype was counted at least ten times. This chain joins TRBV7-3 and TRBJ2-7; D possibly corresponds to TRBD1 (6 bases). This CDR3 is built from 13 residues. Germline-derived CDR1 and CDR2 are SGHTA and FQGTGA. Trimming stripped 4 bases from V and 4 bases from J, with 11 bases between. The CDR3 loop reads CASSSVQGYEQYV. CDR3 nucleotide sequence: TGTGCCAGCAGCTCGGTACAGGGATACGAGCAGTACGTC.

J is TRBJ1-6 and V is TRBV15; possible D gene TRBD1, 6 bases. V lost 0 bases and J lost 7, with 16 bases in between. CDR3 size: 17 residues. Per germline, CDR1 LNHNV and CDR2 YYDKDF (reference sequence). The CDR3 nucleotides read TGTGCCACCAGCAGAGACGCCGGGACAACATACAATTCACCCCTCCACTTT. It translates to CATSRDAGTTYNSPLHF.

This clonotype has only a few counts. V is TRBV7-2 and J is TRBJ2-7, with D perhaps assigned TRBD1 or TRBD2 (5 bases each). Germline assignment: CDR1 SGHTA and CDR2 FQGNSA. CDR3 size: 13 residues. Trimming pared 5 bases from V and 3 bases from J, leaving 11 bases between. Here the CDR3 reads CASSPEGYYEQYF. The CDR3 region has the DNA TGTGCCAGCAGCCCTGAGGGGTACTACGAGCAGTACTTC.

This clonotype was counted between two and nine times. In DNA, the CDR3 is TGTGCCAGCAGCTTACCGGGGGTGGAGGGAGATACGCAGTATTTT. Amino acid sequence: CASSLPGVEGDTQYF. This chain joins TRBV11-2 and TRBJ2-3, with D possibly being TRBD2 (6 bases). Per the germline V gene, CDR1 is SGHAT and CDR2 is FQNNGV. V was trimmed by 2 bases and J by 5 bases, leaving 14 bases between them. The CDR3 is made up of 15 amino acids.

The chain has TRBV6-5 and TRBJ1-3, with D possibly TRBD1 on 6 matching bases. Trimming cost V 0 bases and J 4 bases, with 10 bases left between them. Germline CDR1 and CDR2: MNHEY and SVGAGI. The CDR3 runs to 15 residues. The CDR3 DNA reads TGTGCCAGCAGTTACTCCTGGGGGCTCGGAAACACCATATATTTT. As protein: CASSYSWGLGNTIYF.

This clonotype was picked up a small number of times. The V gene is TRBV19, the J gene TRBJ2-5; possible D gene TRBD2, 6 bases. The CDR3 extends over 12 amino acids. The ends were cut back, 5 bases at V and 7 bases at J, with 11 bases in the middle. From germline, CDR1 is LNHDA and CDR2 SQIVND (reference sequence). CDR3 DNA sequence: TGTGCCAGTAGTCCAAGCGGGCGGACCCAGTACTTC. The encoded protein is CASSPSGRTQYF.

The table lists this clonotype with a few counts. The chain recombines TRBV4-1 with TRBJ2-3; 13 bases are a match to TRBD2. This CDR3 is 20 amino acids long. V lost 1 base, J lost 2 bases, and 12 bases stayed unmatched. Germline values: CDR1 MGHRA, CDR2 YSYEKL. The CDR3 DNA reads TGCGCCAGCAGCCAAGTCGGGACTAGCGGGGTCCGACCCTACACAGATACGCAGTATTTT. Translation: CASSQVGTSGVRPYTDTQYF.

There are many counts of this clonotype. V gene TRBV19 combines with J gene TRBJ1-1; tentative D call: TRBD1 (5 bases). This CDR3 spans 15 amino acids. Germline CDR1 LNHDA, CDR2 SQIVND (reference sequence). V was cut by 7 bases and J by 0 bases, with 15 bases left in between. CDR3 residues: CASNAGTGMNTEAFF. CDR3 coding DNA: TGTGCCAGTAACGCCGGGACGGGAATGAACACTGAAGCTTTCTTT. The variable domain in full, completed from reference TRBV19 and TRBJ1-1, reads DGGITQSPKYLFRKEGQNVTLSCEQNLNHDAMYWYRQDPGQGLRLIYYSQIVNDFQKGDIAEGYSVSREKKESFPLTVTSAQKNPTAFYLCASNAGTGMNTEAFFGQGTRLTVV.

The gene calls are TRBV28 and TRBJ1-1, with a weak D call TRBD1 (5 bases). The CDR3 has 14 amino acids. Germline-derived CDR1 and CDR2 are MDHEN and SYDVKM. The ends were cut back, 2 bases at V and 3 bases at J, with 10 bases in the middle. The CDR3 sequence: CASSLAGADTEAFF. As DNA, the CDR3 is TGTGCCAGCAGTTTAGCCGGGGCGGACACTGAAGCTTTCTTT.

A few counts support this clonotype. The chain joins TRBV4-2 to TRBJ2-2; D is ambiguous. The V end was cut by 1 base, the J end by 13 bases, with 10 bases between. This CDR3 contains 12 residues. Looked up from germline, CDR1 is LGHNA and CDR2 is YNFKEQ. CDR3 loop: CASSQGPRVLFF. The CDR3 nucleotides read TGTGCCAGCAGCCAAGGACCTCGGGTGCTGTTTTTT.

This rearrangement joins TRBV12-3 or TRBV12-4 to TRBJ1-1; no reliable D call. Trimming pared 9 bases from V and 0 bases from J, leaving 11 bases between. The CDR3 runs to 13 residues. The CDR3 DNA reads TGTGCCAGTCACCTAAGCATGAACACTGAAGCTTTCTTT. Protein product: CASHLSMNTEAFF.

Only a few counts were recorded for this clonotype. The chain recombines TRBV7-9 with TRBJ1-2, with no clear D. Looked up from germline, CDR1 is SEHNR and CDR2 is FQNEAQ (reference sequence). The CDR3 covers 14 residues. V lost 4 bases and J lost 5, with 14 bases in between. The CDR3 nucleotides are TGTGCCAGCAGCTCGGAAGCCGGTGCGTATGGCTACACCTTC. Translation gives CASSSEAGAYGYTF.

The CDR3 DNA sequence: TGTGCCAGCAGTCTCCTTCGAGACAAGAACACTGAAGCTTTCTTT. This sequence encodes CASSLLRDKNTEAFF. The V call is TRBV6-6, the J call TRBJ1-1; the D is unclear. V was pared by 5 bases and J by 1 base, with 14 bases between. Germline V CDR1 and CDR2: MNHNY, SVGAGI (reference sequence). The CDR3 is 15 amino acids.

V and J are TRBV20-1 and TRBJ1-2; D gene uncertain. V lost 5 bases, J lost 3 bases, and 19 bases lay in between. The CDR3 contains 15 residues. CDR1 and CDR2 (germline): DFQATT, SNEGSKA (reference sequence). This CDR3 reads CSAPIPINEDYGYTF. In nucleotides, the CDR3 is TGCAGTGCTCCTATACCTATCAACGAGGACTATGGCTACACCTTC.

This clonotype has more than one count but fewer than ten. The CDR3 loop reads CASSLVGGPLYNEQFF. The CDR3, as DNA: TGTGCCAGCAGTTTGGTGGGGGGCCCTTTATACAATGAGCAGTTCTTC. The J gene is TRBJ2-1, the V gene TRBV27; D is possibly TRBD1 or TRBD2 (6 bases each). V lost 3 bases and J lost 4, with 16 bases in between. From germline, CDR1 is MNHEY and CDR2 SMNVEV (reference sequence). This CDR3 comprises 16 residues.

Points on this clonotype: The likely explanation is a read error, given a far larger clone one base away. The chain carries TRBV7-6 and TRBJ2-6; perhaps D is TRBD1 or TRBD2 (5 bases each). Germline V CDR1 and CDR2: SGHVS, FNYEAQ. This CDR3 is 15 amino acids long. CDR3 amino acids: CASSLGGSGVNVLTF. The CDR3 DNA is TGTGCCAGCAGCTTAGGGGGGTCCGGGGTCAACGTCCTGACTTTC.

This clonotype came up a few times. The chain links TRBV11-3 to TRBJ2-5; D possibly corresponds to TRBD2 (6 bases). V lost 1 base, J lost 5 bases, and 14 bases lay in between. This CDR3 spans 15 amino acids. CDR1 and CDR2 (germline): SGHNT, YENEEA. The CDR3, as DNA: TGTGCCAGCAGCTTAGCCGGACTACCTCGGGAGACCCAGTACTTC. This encodes CASSLAGLPRETQYF. The variable domain in full, with the rest retrieved from reference TRBV11-3 and TRBJ2-5, is EAGVVQSPRYKIIEKKQPVAFWCNPISGHNTLYWYLQNLGQGPELLIRYENEEAVDDSQLPKDRFSAERLKGVDSTLKIQPAELGDSAVYLCASSLAGLPRETQYFGPGTRLLVL.

The chain links TRBV6-5 to TRBJ2-5; the D call may be TRBD1 or TRBD2 (5 bases each). V shed 1 base and J shed 2 bases, with 8 bases lying between them. CDR3 length: 14 residues. Germline V gene sequence: CDR1 MNHEY, CDR2 SVGAGI. The CDR3 sequence is CASSYWDGQETQYF. DNA of the CDR3: TGTGCCAGCAGTTACTGGGACGGACAAGAGACCCAGTACTTC.

The rearrangement joins TRBV5-5 to TRBJ1-3; 8 bases are a match to TRBD1. V gave up 4 bases and J gave up 10 bases; unmatched junction bases: 13. Germline V gene lookup returns CDR1 SGHKS and CDR2 YYEKEE (reference sequence). The CDR3 is 15 residues long. This chain's CDR3 is CASSGWDRTRGTIYF. Written as DNA, the CDR3 is TGTGCCAGCAGCGGATGGGACAGGACGAGGGGTACCATATATTTT.

The rearrangement links TRBV4-1 to TRBJ2-3, with TRBD2 matching over 7 bases. Germline V gene lookup returns CDR1 MGHRA and CDR2 YSYEKL. The CDR3 loop spans 14 amino acids. V shed 6 bases and J 6 bases; nucleotides not matched to a gene: 9. The CDR3 coding sequence is TGCGCCAGCAGGCAGAGCGGGGCTGGGGATACGCAGTATTTT. Translating it yields CASRQSGAGDTQYF.